This TCR beta chain was identified in a study of blood T cell repertoires in COVID-19 (dated by TCRdb to 2019 to 2021). Concerning the study at large: Collaborator samples came from the United States, Italy and Spain and covered acute and convalescent phases of COVID-19. A de-identified subject ID, COVID-19 status, age in years and sex were almost always included in the sample metadata. Samples were obtained from the ongoing ImmuneRACE study (first 160 participants) and from over 1,000 subjects provided by 6 global collaborators. Where available, HLA class I and class II types were taken from metadata supplied by the sample provider and were not determined by assay-based typing. Deeply sampled blood TCRbeta repertoires from subjects exposed to, actively infected with, or recovered from COVID-19 were included in the dataset. A freely available public database, intended as a resource for researchers studying the immune response to SARS-CoV-2, is where the repertoires were released. The prospective study material was composed of cDNA or gDNA derived from T cells, B-cell-depleted T cells, or PBMCs.

V was cut back by 1 base and J by 3 bases, leaving a gap of 9 bases between them. From cysteine to phenylalanine, the CDR3 is 15 amino acids long. The read is trimmed to its CDR3 DNA, 45 bases read in frame from base 1. CDR1 and CDR2 are read off the germline V gene (reference sequence) as PRHDT and FYEKMQ. Comment on this clone: There is no known antigen for this receptor. No base quality values were provided; no much bigger clone lies one nucleotide off.

The collaborating institutions used their own protocols to collect whole blood in K2EDTA tubes. For TCRbeta analysis, collaborators shipped samples in one of three forms: frozen whole blood, isolated PBMCs, or DNA extracted from either of those sample types. TCRbeta CDR3 regions were amplified from genomic DNA by means of the immunoSEQ Assay, a bias-controlled multiplex PCR. Regarding the original processing steps: Within the assay, amplification of reference gene primers was used to estimate how many nucleated cells each sample contained. To quantify the absolute abundance of each unique TCRbeta CDR3 rearrangement, sequence reads were collapsed and filtered. For each sample, productive Simpson clonality was calculated as the square root of Simpson's diversity index across productive rearrangements. TCRdb mirrors the immuneACCESS table, restricted to in-frame sequences. Some clones are absent from its copies; in checked studies, under half trace to an unresolved V gene, and the reason for the others is unknown. The V and J calls and clone size were taken over from that table, and D and trimming were inferred from the DNA. This sample lists a few hundred thousand clones; approximately 90% were detected once. The ten largest clones capture around 3.5% of the sample.

Overall study results and their limits: How much clinical and demographic metadata was included differed by source and by participant, and the metadata was provided uncurated.

Sequencing was carried out using peripheral blood. This sequence originates from a woman aged 40 to 50 with acute or convalescent COVID-19. This chain joins TRBV13 to TRBJ2-2; TRBD2 could be the D gene, as 5 bases match. The CDR3 protein is CASSLVGNYTGELFF. The nucleotides are TGTGCCAGCAGCTTAGTCGGGAATTACACCGGGGAGCTGTTTTTT.